Listed here are 16 T cell receptor beta chains from one sample, sequenced in a study of blood T cells in healthy people across ages. Next came a second PCR, run for about 6 to 12 cycles, which used a sample-barcoded 5' primer along with a J-beta primer mix. Each CDR3 protein is one row after TCRdb ran MiXCR on the 5' RACE reads. This sample has around 1.5 million distinct CDR3 sequences, with roughly 30% found just once. Sequenced: blood. These receptors were collected from a woman aged 25-40 years in good health.

There are many counts of this clonotype. The chain recombines TRBV10-3 with TRBJ2-1; D is possibly TRBD2 (7 bases). The CDR3 totals 14 residues. The ends were cut back, 3 bases at V and 5 bases at J, with 11 bases in the middle. Germline loops: CDR1 ENHRY, CDR2 SYGVKD. The CDR3 is CAISDTGGHNEQFF. DNA of the CDR3: TGTGCCATCAGTGATACGGGGGGCCACAATGAGCAGTTCTTC.

Details on this clonotype: The junction does not match germline at one end; this may be a read error. The chain recombines TRBV20-1 with TRBJ1-1; TRBD1 is a possible D gene (5 bases). The CDR3 sequence is 12 residues long. CDR1 DFQATT and CDR2 SNEGSKA come from the germline V gene (reference sequence). This chain's CDR3 is CSASLQGTGAFF. Written as DNA, the CDR3 is TGCAGTGCTAGCCTCCAGGGCACTGGAGCTTTCTTT.

The V call is TRBV20-1, the J call TRBJ1-2; 7 bases match TRBD1. After removal of 0 bases from V and 6 bases from J, the junction contained 7 bases not matched to a gene. The CDR3 runs to 14 residues. Germline CDR1 is DFQATT and CDR2 is SNEGSKA (reference sequence). CDR3 DNA: TGCAGTGCTAGAGATCCGGGACAGCTTCATGGCTACACCTTC. Protein sequence: CSARDPGQLHGYTF.

This clonotype has more than one count but fewer than ten. The V and J genes are TRBV3-1 and TRBJ2-3, with TRBD2 matching over 13 bases. Germline CDR1 and CDR2: LGHDT and YNNKEL (reference sequence). This CDR3 comprises 14 residues. V lost 7 bases and J lost 7; bases outside the gene matches: 5. DNA of the CDR3: TGTGCCAGCACGGGACTAGCGGGATCGAATACGCAGTATTTT. It translates to CASTGLAGSNTQYF.

This sequence joins TRBV20-1 and TRBJ2-3; D unclear. CDR3 size: 13 residues. CDR1 and CDR2 from the germline V gene are DFQATT and SNEGSKA (reference sequence). V lost 7 bases, J lost 2 bases, and 13 bases lay in between. The chain's CDR3 is CSGNRRITDTQYF. Here the CDR3 DNA reads TGCAGTGGCAATCGGCGGATCACAGATACGCAGTATTTT.

The gene calls are TRBV18 and TRBJ2-1; TRBD2 might be the D (6 bases). This CDR3 spans 16 amino acids. V shed 3 bases and J shed 4 bases, with 16 bases lying between them. Germline V gene data show CDR1 as KGHSH and CDR2 as LQKENI. The CDR3: CASSPKDYSGYNEQFF. CDR3 DNA sequence: TGTGCCAGCTCACCGAAGGACTATTCGGGTTACAATGAGCAGTTCTTC.

This clonotype showed up just a few times. The chain recombines TRBV4-1 with TRBJ2-7; no reliable D call. With 0 bases removed from V and 7 bases from J, the gap between germline ends came to 7 bases. The length of the CDR3 is 12 residues. The germline CDR1 and CDR2 sequences are MGHRA and YSYEKL. The DNA for the CDR3 is TGCGCCAGCAGCCAAGATCCGAGGGAGCAGTACTTC. Its protein product is CASSQDPREQYF.

The rearrangement uses TRBV4-1 and TRBJ1-5; D ambiguous. The CDR3 extends over 14 amino acids. The germline V gene has CDR1 MGHRA and CDR2 YSYEKL. V shed 3 bases and J shed 6 bases, with 12 bases lying between them. The CDR3 nucleotides are TGCGCCAGCAGCCACCCCGCGCGTGGTCAGCCCCAGCATTTT. As protein: CASSHPARGQPQHF.

This clonotype has a handful of counts. The CDR3 DNA reads as TGTGCCAGCAGCTTACTAGACGGACAGGGGCGCCACTATGGCTACACCTTC. Translation: CASSLLDGQGRHYGYTF. This chain links TRBV7-9 with TRBJ1-2, with TRBD1 matching 9 bases. CDR1 is SEHNR, CDR2 FQNEAQ, per germline (reference sequence). Germline trimming cut 2 bases from V and 3 bases from J; bases unmatched to any gene: 10. The CDR3 runs 17 residues.

J is TRBJ2-1 and V is TRBV6-2 or TRBV6-3; TRBD2 matches at 9 bases. Losses at the gene ends were 5 bases for V and 5 bases for J; bases not matched to a gene: 4. Germline loops: CDR1 MNHEY, CDR2 SVGEGT. CDR3 length equals 14 residues. Here the CDR3 reads CASSRLAADNEQFF. CDR3 coding DNA: TGTGCCAGCAGTCGACTAGCGGCCGACAATGAGCAGTTCTTC.

The count of this clonotype is one. The J gene is TRBJ2-1, the V gene TRBV7-3, with D possibly called TRBD1 or TRBD2 (5 bases each). Trimming took off 5 bases at V and 10 bases at J, with 15 bases between the two ends. The CDR3 is 13 amino acids. CDR1 is SGHTA, CDR2 FQGTGA, per germline. This CDR3 is CASSVTTEGEQFF. The CDR3, as DNA: TGTGCCAGCAGCGTCACAACCGAGGGGGAGCAGTTCTTC. The full variable domain, with the rest looked up from reference TRBV7-3 and TRBJ2-1, is GAGVSQTPSNKVTEKGKYVELRCDPISGHTALYWYRQSLGQGPEFLIYFQGTGAADDSGLPNDRFFAVRPEGSVSTLKIQRTERGDSAVYLCASSVTTEGEQFFGPGTRLTVL.

This clonotype was detected only once. The V call is TRBV7-2, the J call TRBJ2-2, with 9 bases fitting TRBD1. Germline V gene sequence: CDR1 SGHTA, CDR2 FQGNSA. The V gene end was trimmed by 0 bases and the J gene end by 7 bases; junction bases not matched to a gene: 12. The length of the CDR3 is 18 residues. Here the CDR3 reads CASSLADRGPAFGGELFF. DNA of the CDR3: TGTGCCAGCAGCTTAGCGGACAGGGGCCCCGCTTTCGGCGGGGAGCTGTTTTTT.

The chain combines TRBV19 with TRBJ2-7; D perhaps matches TRBD2 (5 bases). Trimming took off 4 bases at V and 2 bases at J, with 9 bases between the two ends. The CDR3 length is 13 residues. Looked up from germline, CDR1 is LNHDA and CDR2 is SQIVND (reference sequence). The chain's CDR3 is CASSTGSPYEQYF. The CDR3, as DNA: TGTGCCAGTAGTACGGGGAGCCCCTACGAGCAGTACTTC. Supplemented by reference TRBV19 and TRBJ2-7, the full variable domain reads DGGITQSPKYLFRKEGQNVTLSCEQNLNHDAMYWYRQDPGQGLRLIYYSQIVNDFQKGDIAEGYSVSREKKESFPLTVTSAQKNPTAFYLCASSTGSPYEQYFGPGTRLTVT.

A few counts support this clonotype. The chain is built from TRBV10-3 and TRBJ1-4; D perhaps matches TRBD1 (5 bases). This CDR3 has 15 residues. Germline assignment: CDR1 ENHRY and CDR2 SYGVKD. V lost 3 bases, J lost 7 bases, and 15 bases lay in between. The CDR3 nucleotides read TGTGCCATCAGTGACGCGGGGGATGGAGGTGAAAAACTGTTTTTT. It encodes CAISDAGDGGEKLFF.

This clonotype has only a few counts. The chain employs TRBV20-1 and TRBJ1-6; D uncertain. There are 14 residues in the CDR3. The V end lost 6 bases, the J end lost 10 bases, and 19 bases lay between the germline ends. Germline assignment: CDR1 DFQATT and CDR2 SNEGSKA (reference sequence). CDR3 in amino acids: CSATPWGGWSPLHF. For the CDR3, the DNA is TGCAGTGCCACCCCTTGGGGTGGGTGGTCACCCCTCCACTTT.

This rearrangement joins TRBV9 to TRBJ1-2; 9 positions match TRBD1. Trimming at V came to 0 bases and at J to 4 bases, leaving 7 bases not matched to a gene. The CDR3 runs 16 residues. Per germline, CDR1 SGDLS and CDR2 YYNGEE. CDR3 in amino acids: CASSVVAGTGSYGYTF. In DNA form, the CDR3 reads TGTGCCAGCAGCGTAGTTGCTGGGACAGGGTCCTATGGCTACACCTTC. Filled out from reference TRBV9 and TRBJ1-2, the complete variable domain reads DSGVTQTPKHLITATGQRVTLRCSPRSGDLSVYWYQQSLDQGLQFLIQYYNGEERAKGNILERFSAQQFPDLHSELNLSSLELGDSALYFCASSVVAGTGSYGYTFGSGTRLTVV.